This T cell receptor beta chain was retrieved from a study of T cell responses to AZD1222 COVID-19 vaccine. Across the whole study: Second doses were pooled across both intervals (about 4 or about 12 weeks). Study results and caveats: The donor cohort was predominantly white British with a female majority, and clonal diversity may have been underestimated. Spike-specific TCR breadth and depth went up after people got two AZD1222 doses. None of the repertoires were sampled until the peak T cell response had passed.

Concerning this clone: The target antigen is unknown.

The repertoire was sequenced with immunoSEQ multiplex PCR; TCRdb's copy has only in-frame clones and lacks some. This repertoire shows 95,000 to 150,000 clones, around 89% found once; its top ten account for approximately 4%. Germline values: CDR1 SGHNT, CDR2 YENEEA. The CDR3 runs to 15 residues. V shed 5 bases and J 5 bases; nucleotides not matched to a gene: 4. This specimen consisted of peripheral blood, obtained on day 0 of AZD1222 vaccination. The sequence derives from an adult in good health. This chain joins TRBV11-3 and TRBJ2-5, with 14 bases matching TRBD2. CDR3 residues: CASSKGLAGVETQYF. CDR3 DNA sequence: TGTGCCAGCAGCAAGGGACTAGCGGGAGTGGAGACCCAGTACTTC. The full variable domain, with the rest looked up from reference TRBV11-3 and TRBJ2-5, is EAGVVQSPRYKIIEKKQPVAFWCNPISGHNTLYWYLQNLGQGPELLIRYENEEAVDDSQLPKDRFSAERLKGVDSTLKIQPAELGDSAVYLCASSKGLAGVETQYFGPGTRLLVL.